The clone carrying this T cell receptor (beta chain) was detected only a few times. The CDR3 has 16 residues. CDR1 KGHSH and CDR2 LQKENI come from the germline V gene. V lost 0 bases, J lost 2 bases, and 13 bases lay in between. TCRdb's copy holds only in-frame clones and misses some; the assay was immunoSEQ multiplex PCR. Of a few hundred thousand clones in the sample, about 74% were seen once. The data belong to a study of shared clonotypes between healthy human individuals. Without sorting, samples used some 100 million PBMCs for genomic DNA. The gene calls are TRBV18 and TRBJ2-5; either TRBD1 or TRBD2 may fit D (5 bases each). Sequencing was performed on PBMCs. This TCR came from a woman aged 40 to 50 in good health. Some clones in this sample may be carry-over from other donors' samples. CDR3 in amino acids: CASSPPIGTRQETQYF. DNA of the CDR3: TGTGCCAGCTCACCACCCATCGGGACCCGGCAAGAGACCCAGTACTTC.